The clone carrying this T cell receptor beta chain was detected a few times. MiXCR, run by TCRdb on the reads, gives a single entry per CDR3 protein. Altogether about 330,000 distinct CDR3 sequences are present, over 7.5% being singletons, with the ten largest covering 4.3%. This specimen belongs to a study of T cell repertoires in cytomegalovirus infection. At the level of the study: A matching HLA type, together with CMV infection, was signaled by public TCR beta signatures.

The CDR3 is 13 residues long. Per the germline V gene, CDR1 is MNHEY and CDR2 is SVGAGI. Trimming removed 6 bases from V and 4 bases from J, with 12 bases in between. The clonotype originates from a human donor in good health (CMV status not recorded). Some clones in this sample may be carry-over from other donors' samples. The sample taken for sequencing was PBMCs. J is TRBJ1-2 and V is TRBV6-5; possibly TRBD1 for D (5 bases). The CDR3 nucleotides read TGTGCCAGCAGATCGGGGCTGGGCTATGGCTACACCTTC. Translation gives CASRSGLGYGYTF.